The T cell receptor beta chain described here comes from a study of cytomegalovirus exposure and HLA in healthy donors (dated by TCRdb to between 2016 and 2019). Turning to the overall study: In an earlier analysis of several hundred of the donors, approximately 300 Gb of sequence data and 117 million unique TCR beta sequences from 150 million to 200 million T cells were reported. A separate validation cohort of about 110 different subjects was used in addition to the roughly 670-subject first cohort. HLA typing included class I and class II loci at four-digit resolution. Among approximately 370 genotyped donors of the cohort, an average of around 250,000 unique TCR beta nucleotide sequences was sequenced per donor, of which about 19% were non-productive. In a later analysis, previously published TCR beta repertoires from 670 or so donors were re-analyzed and high-resolution HLA genotyping was added so that TCR occurrence patterns could be studied. The study aimed to test whether cataloging public T cell receptors could reveal signatures of past pathogen exposure. Four to six DR-DQ haplotypes were handled as single units for association and clustering, since linkage in the cohort was strong. All discovery cohort repertoires had been generated on a single sequencing platform. An early release that covered about 640 HLA-typed donors contained about 300 gigabases of sequencing data and around 85 million unique TCR sequences. The study profiled the T cell repertoires of some 610 subjects by immunosequencing and related them to cytomegalovirus serostatus. Donor age, sex, ethnicity and CMV serostatus were collected together with the repertoire data. The later analysis used no new phenotypic data to find candidate immune exposures, relying instead on TCR beta sequences and their occurrence across donors. Among the approximately 430 genotyped donors, roughly 80% belonged to the genetic ancestry cluster associated with self-reported Caucasian donors. An earlier analysis of fewer than 700 of the donors applied high-throughput TCR beta sequencing to assess whether each TCR beta V gene segment acted as functional or pseudogenic. High-throughput TCR immunosequencing, statistical association of individual TCRs with disease status, and machine learning were combined to predict cytomegalovirus infection status. The number of typed donors differed by locus: 629-630 for A, B, C, DRB1 and DQB1; 500 to 550 for DQA1; approximately 600 for DPA1; and approximately 450 for DPB1. Genome-wide SNP genotypes for about 65% of the roughly 670 donors were used in a later genetic analysis, which treated that subset as a discovery cohort.

Regarding this clone: Its recognized antigen is unknown. The sample holds no much larger clone one base away, and base qualities are not on file.

The library was produced with the immunoSEQ multiplex PCR assay. A mixture of 60 forward primers for TCR Vbeta segments and 13 reverse primers for TCR Jbeta segments was used in the multiplex PCR. Amplification of the CDR3 region of rearranged TCR beta genes was performed with a multiplex PCR assay on genomic DNA. The Illumina HiSeq System was used to sequence the amplified TCR beta libraries as 87-base-pair reads. The study's processing was this. A later analysis tallied approximately 87 million unique TCR beta chains across the 666 repertoires, and some 10 million of those chains were shared by two or more donors. A nearest-neighbor algorithm error-corrected the raw reads and collapsed the reads into unique sequences, merging closely related sequences to remove PCR and sequencing errors. Alignment of CDR3 sequences to IMGT reference sequences was used to assign V, D and J gene segments. For a sequence to be retained, a match of at least six nucleotides to both a V gene segment and a J gene segment was required. Rearrangements were classified as productive when the CDR3 lacked stop codons and remained in frame with V and J, and all other rearrangements were classified as non-productive. CDR3 was defined according to IMGT convention as the region running from the second conserved V-encoded cysteine to the conserved J-encoded phenylalanine. The earlier analysis of roughly 590 of the donors excluded any sequence lacking an unambiguous match to a single V gene segment. In an earlier analysis of a few hundred of the donors, a V segment was called functional when productive rearrangements were above 56.7%, and segregating when the standard deviation between donors exceeded 5%. A statistical classification framework was built to diagnose cytomegalovirus status from the catalog of TCR beta chain sequences. In a later analysis, V and J genes were assigned by comparing TCR nucleotide sequences against IMGT/GENE-DB human TR gene sequences. A later analysis assigned CDR3 sequences and most-parsimonious VDJ recombination scenarios with the TCRdist pipeline. A later analysis defined each TCR beta chain by its CDR3 amino acid sequence plus V-gene family, and excluded reads lacking a unique V-gene family. To address suspected cross-contamination and a sequencing artifact, a later analysis removed roughly 640 highly shared, low-generation-probability nucleotide sequences. A later analysis calculated a clonal expansion index for each public chain from normalized within-repertoire ranks of inferred template counts. A later analysis computed generation probabilities with a VDJ recombination model fitted to out-of-frame rearrangements, and checked the results against IGoR. In a later analysis, TCR-TCR, TCR-HLA and TCR-CMV co-occurrence was scored with hypergeometric tests, and a repertoire-size bias correction was applied to TCR pairs. A later analysis estimated false discovery rates by permuting HLA or CMV assignments 20 times. In a later analysis, co-occurring TCRs were grouped using DBSCAN, and TCRdist sequence similarity was added for clustering within HLA-allele-positive subsets. Repertoires with fewer than 30,000 or more than 120,000 public chains, plus five repertoires with anomalous nucleotide sharing, were excluded from co-occurrence clustering. Drawn from immuneACCESS, this table holds only the in-frame rearrangements with V and J called that TCRdb kept. Clones are partly lost; checked studies trace under half to an unresolved V gene and leave the rest unexplained. V and J calls and clone size are as listed in that table; D and trimming were resolved from the DNA. This sample has approximately 190,000 clones in its table, and about 77% of those were observed once. The ten largest clonotypes hold roughly 2.1% of the sample.

The investigation overall reported the following: A group of highly shared sequence variants was considered likely to be a technical artifact of the sequencing pipeline. In a later analysis, TCR association rates were found to vary across HLA loci, with the most associated TCRs seen for DRB1 alleles and the fewest for HLA-C alleles. CMV serostatus was the only immune exposure information available for the cohort. Presence/absence analyses assumed roughly uniform sequencing depth across donors, an assumption that may not hold. A later genetic analysis reported fewer N-insertions in productive TCRs among donors in an Asian-associated ancestry cluster than the roughly 700-donor mean. A later analysis found that HLA-associated TCR beta chains were more clonally expanded and had lower generation probabilities than equally common non-associated chains. The authors suggested that the approach could potentially be generalized to other disease states and immunological phenotypes. Assigning TCR associations to individual alleles was difficult when HLA alleles, especially DR and DQ, strongly co-occurred. An earlier analysis of approximately 530 of the donors showed that most TCR beta V segments appeared in productive rearrangements either about 87% or about 30% of the time, which broadly matched IMGT annotations. This cohort had only TCR beta chains sequenced, and the lack of alpha or paired-chain data limited which features could be detected. Because counts were too low, roughly 17 rarely observed V segments, including chromosome 9 orphons, were left out of the earlier analysis of over 550 of the donors. A few of the identified cytomegalovirus-associated TCR beta chains were confirmed in vitro to be specific for cytomegalovirus antigens. A later analysis found that most CMV-associated TCR beta chains appeared HLA-restricted, with HLA associations seemingly driven largely by CMV exposure. A later analysis associated 15,000 or so TCR beta sequences with specific HLA alleles at a false discovery rate of 0.05. Most TCR sequences were observed very rarely across donors, whereas some public TCRs were present in many individuals. An association between a missense DCLRE1C variant and V-gene and J-gene trimming of TCR beta chains was found in a later genetic analysis and replicated in an independent cohort. The classifier was reported to diagnose cytomegalovirus status with high specificity and sensitivity in both the original and validation cohorts. A total of about 180 TCR beta chains were listed by the study as associated with cytomegalovirus. Linkage disequilibrium might explain the correlated functional status among segregating V segments, but an unknown experimental factor could not be excluded. According to a later analysis, parvovirus B19, influenza, CMV and Epstein-Barr virus appeared linked to several top co-occurrence clusters. Because HLA typing was unavailable for some donors at each locus, only the typed subset was used in association tests. A further reported finding was that TCR beta sequences accurately predicted the HLA-A and HLA-B alleles for most subjects in the first cohort.

The cohort comprised 710 or so healthy bone marrow donors. At the time of sampling, all cohort members were nominally healthy, though unrecorded immune exposures were likely present. The donor was CMV seropositive and belonged to the group of 250 to 300 seropositive cohort members. A peripheral blood sample was collected from each donor, and TCR beta sequencing was performed on peripheral blood mononuclear cells. The Qiagen DNeasy Blood Extraction Kit was used to extract genomic DNA from the blood cell samples. The source of this sequence is a woman aged 30 to 39 in good health and CMV-seropositive. Source material: PBMCs.

CDR3 protein: CASSGQGAIQPQHF. The nucleotide sequence reads as follows: TGTGCCAGCAGTGGACAGGGGGCGATTCAGCCCCAGCATTTT. The rearranged segments are TRBV6-6 and TRBJ1-5, and TRBD1 matches 11 of the central bases. The germline V gene encodes CDR1 MNHNY and CDR2 SVGAGI (reference sequence). For this chain, trimming is 5 bases at the V end and 6 bases at the J end, and the number of junction bases without a gene match is 3. Including the terminal cysteine and phenylalanine, the CDR3 comprises 14 residues. Just CDR3 DNA is preserved here, 42 bases in frame from base 1.